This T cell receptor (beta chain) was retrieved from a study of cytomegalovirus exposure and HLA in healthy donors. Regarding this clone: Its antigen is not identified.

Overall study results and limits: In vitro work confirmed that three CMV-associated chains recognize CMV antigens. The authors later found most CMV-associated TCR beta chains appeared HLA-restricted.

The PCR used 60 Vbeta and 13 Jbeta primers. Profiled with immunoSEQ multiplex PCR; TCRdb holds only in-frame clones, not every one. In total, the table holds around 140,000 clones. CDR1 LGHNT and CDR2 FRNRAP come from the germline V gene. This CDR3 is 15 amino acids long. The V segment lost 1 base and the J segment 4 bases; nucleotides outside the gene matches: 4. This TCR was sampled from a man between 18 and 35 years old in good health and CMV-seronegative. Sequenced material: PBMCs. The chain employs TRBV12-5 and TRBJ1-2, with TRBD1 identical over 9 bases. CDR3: CASGLAGTGLYGYTF. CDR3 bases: TGTGCTAGTGGTTTGGCAGGGACAGGGCTCTATGGCTACACCTTC.